The 32 T cell receptor beta chains in this list originate from one sample, sequenced in a study of blood T cell repertoires in COVID-19. Profiled with immunoSEQ multiplex PCR; TCRdb holds only in-frame clones, not every one. Among approximately 29,000 clones listed, approximately 88% were seen once. Sequencing was performed on peripheral blood. These receptors were obtained from a man in his 70s with active COVID-19.

This chain connects TRBV19 to TRBJ1-1, with D perhaps matching TRBD1 (5 bases). Trimming left V 6 bases short and J 1 base short, with 15 bases between. The CDR3 extends over 15 amino acids. The germline CDR1 and CDR2 sequences are LNHDA and SQIVND (reference sequence). CDR3 region: CASRMGNRRNTEAFF. Here the CDR3 DNA reads TGTGCCAGTAGAATGGGTAACAGGAGGAACACTGAAGCTTTCTTT.

CDR3 nucleotides: TGTGCCAGCAGTTTCCTATCAGGGACAGATACGCAGTATTTT. This sequence encodes CASSFLSGTDTQYF. The chain is built from TRBV28 and TRBJ2-3; tentatively, D is TRBD1 (5 bases). Germline CDR1 MDHEN, CDR2 SYDVKM. The CDR3 extends over 14 amino acids. The germline V and J ends were trimmed by 3 bases and 3 bases, with 10 bases remaining between them. Full variable domain (rest looked up from reference TRBV28 and TRBJ2-3): DVKVTQSSRYLVKRTGEKVFLECVQDMDHENMFWYRQDPGLGLRLIYFSYDVKMKEKGDIPEGYSVSREKKERFSLILESASTNQTSMYLCASSFLSGTDTQYFGPGTRLTVL.

The CDR3 sequence: CSVDHPAGYGYTF. The DNA for the CDR3 is TGCAGCGTGGACCACCCGGCGGGCTATGGCTACACCTTC. This sequence joins TRBV29-1 and TRBJ1-2; no definite D call. Per the germline V gene, CDR1 is SQVTM and CDR2 is ANQGSEA. V was cut by 6 bases and J by 4 bases, with 15 bases left in between. This CDR3 comprises 13 residues.

This chain uses TRBV7-2 with TRBJ1-1; the D gene is possibly TRBD1 (6 bases). The CDR3 is made up of 12 amino acids. Trimming removed 3 bases from V and 6 bases from J, with 8 bases in between. Germline CDR1 reads SGHTA; CDR2 reads FQGNSA. CDR3 sequence: CASSFNRAEAFF. The CDR3 bases are TGTGCCAGCAGCTTTAACAGGGCTGAAGCTTTCTTT.

This sequence joins TRBV10-3 and TRBJ1-3, with TRBD1 as a possible D gene (6 bases). Trimming took off 4 bases at V and 3 bases at J, with 13 bases between the two ends. CDR1 and CDR2 (germline): ENHRY, SYGVKD. This CDR3 spans 15 amino acids. The CDR3 region has the DNA TGTGCCATCAGTGTCGCCCAGGGGAGTGGAAACACCATATATTTT. Translated: CAISVAQGSGNTIYF.

The chain is built from TRBV19 and TRBJ2-2; D possibly corresponds to TRBD1 (5 bases). CDR1 and CDR2 (germline): LNHDA, SQIVND (reference sequence). V was trimmed by 0 bases and J by 2 bases, leaving 10 bases between them. This CDR3 spans 16 amino acids. As DNA, the CDR3 is TGTGCCAGTAGTATAGATGGGGCTCCTAACACCGGGGAGCTGTTTTTT. Translated, it gives CASSIDGAPNTGELFF.

The genes are TRBV19 and TRBJ2-1; the match to TRBD2 covers 11 bases. V dropped 8 bases and J dropped 2; count of bases not matched to a gene: 5. The length of the CDR3 is 15 residues. Germline lookup yields CDR1 LNHDA and CDR2 SQIVND (reference sequence). The CDR3 DNA reads as TGTGCCAGTCGTAGGGGACTAGCGGCCTACAATGAGCAGTTCTTC. It is translated as CASRRGLAAYNEQFF.

The chain carries TRBV4-3 and TRBJ2-2; D uncertain. The germline V gene encodes CDR1 LGHNA and CDR2 YSLEER. This CDR3 is 15 amino acids long. V lost 3 bases to trimming and J lost 2 bases, with 10 bases between them. CDR3: CASSQVTVNTGELFF. As DNA, the CDR3 is TGCGCCAGCAGCCAGGTTACAGTTAACACCGGGGAGCTGTTTTTT.

The rearrangement uses TRBV25-1 and TRBJ1-5; no clear D. CDR1 MGHDK and CDR2 SYGVNS come from the germline V gene. The V end lost 6 bases, the J end lost 4 bases, and 7 bases lay between the germline ends. The CDR3 has 12 amino acids. The CDR3 protein is CASRTGNQPQHF. CDR3 sequence (DNA): TGTGCCAGCAGAACGGGGAATCAGCCCCAGCATTTT.

J is TRBJ2-5 and V is TRBV5-6, with 13 bases lining up with TRBD2. Looked up from germline, CDR1 is SGHDT and CDR2 is YYEEEE. With 4 bases clipped from V and 4 bases from J, the junction kept 10 bases outside the gene matches. The CDR3 sequence is 17 residues long. CDR3 sequence: CASSTKTSGRMAETQYF. The CDR3 coding sequence is TGTGCCAGCAGCACCAAGACTAGCGGGAGGATGGCAGAGACCCAGTACTTC. Drawing the rest from reference TRBV5-6 and TRBJ2-5, the complete variable domain is DAGVTQSPTHLIKTRGQQVTLRCSPKSGHDTVSWYQQALGQGPQFIFQYYEEEERQRGNFPDRFSGHQFPNYSSELNVNALLLGDSALYLCASSTKTSGRMAETQYFGPGTRLLVL.

This chain joins TRBV7-6 and TRBJ2-2; D might be TRBD2 (5 bases). The CDR3 contains 16 residues. Trimming pared 5 bases from V and 3 bases from J, leaving 16 bases between. Germline-derived CDR1 and CDR2 are SGHVS and FNYEAQ. The DNA for the CDR3 is TGTGCCAGCAGCCCCCGGACTGGCTCTGACACCGGGGAGCTGTTTTTT. Translation: CASSPRTGSDTGELFF.

This clone came up once. V usage is TRBV12-3 or TRBV12-4 and J usage is TRBJ1-1, with D perhaps matching TRBD1 (5 bases). V lost 5 bases and J 0 bases, leaving 7 bases between the germline ends. There are 13 residues in the CDR3. The CDR3 sequence: CASSLTVNTEAFF. CDR3 nucleotides: TGTGCCAGCAGTCTGACAGTGAACACTGAAGCTTTCTTT.

The CDR3, as DNA: TGCGCCAGCAGCCAAGATGTCGTTGGGGGGGCTCTAGAAAAACTGTTTTTT. Amino acid sequence: CASSQDVVGGALEKLFF. The chain has TRBV4-3 and TRBJ1-4, with D perhaps TRBD1 (6 bases). V lost 0 bases, J lost 8 bases, and 19 bases lay in between. The CDR3 sequence is 17 residues long. CDR1 and CDR2 (germline): LGHNA, YSLEER.

The V call is TRBV19, the J call TRBJ1-1; D might be TRBD1 (6 bases). CDR1 and CDR2 (germline): LNHDA, SQIVND (reference sequence). The CDR3 covers 11 residues. Between the trimmed V and J ends, which lost 9 bases and 5 bases, there was a span of 10 bases. The CDR3: CASRGDTEAFF. CDR3 nucleotide sequence: TGTGCCAGCAGGGGAGATACTGAAGCTTTCTTT.

The J gene is TRBJ1-4, the V gene TRBV9, with 8 positions matching TRBD1. Germline CDR1 SGDLS, CDR2 YYNGEE. CDR3 length: 16 residues. The V and J ends lost 4 bases and 7 bases, in that order; junction bases with no gene match: 12. This CDR3 reads CASSPRTGSGGEKLFF. CDR3 bases: TGTGCCAGCAGCCCCCGGACAGGGTCCGGGGGTGAAAAACTGTTTTTT.

The chain joins TRBV6-1 to TRBJ2-3; 12 positions match TRBD2. This CDR3 contains 16 residues. Germline V gives CDR1 MNHNS, CDR2 SASEGT. The junction had 6 bases not matched to a gene; V was cut back by 4 bases and J by 4 bases. CDR3 amino acids: CASSASTSGRADTQYF. The DNA of the CDR3 is TGTGCCAGCAGTGCCTCGACTAGCGGGAGAGCAGATACGCAGTATTTT.

The chain recombines TRBV10-3 with TRBJ2-2; D is perhaps TRBD1 (6 bases). The CDR3 consists of 16 residues. Looked up from germline, CDR1 is ENHRY and CDR2 is SYGVKD. Trimming removed 3 bases from V and 0 bases from J, with 11 bases in between. CDR3 in amino acids: CAISDRQVANTGELFF. CDR3 in DNA: TGTGCCATCAGTGACCGACAGGTCGCGAACACCGGGGAGCTGTTTTTT.

This clone was counted once. The gene calls are TRBV9 and TRBJ1-5, with 9 bases aligning to TRBD1. From germline, CDR1 is SGDLS and CDR2 YYNGEE. The CDR3 contains 14 residues. Trimming cost V 10 bases and J 5 bases; bases outside gene matches: 10. The CDR3 here is CASAWGQGDQPQHF. Written as DNA, the CDR3 is TGTGCCTCAGCATGGGGACAGGGCGATCAGCCCCAGCATTTT.

The V and J genes are TRBV7-2 and TRBJ2-5; the match to TRBD2 covers 10 bases. CDR1 is SGHTA and CDR2 is FQGNSA in the germline V gene. The CDR3 extends over 14 amino acids. Trimming removed 4 bases from V and 5 bases from J; junction bases left unmatched: 4. CDR3 sequence: CASSSQTSGETQYF. The CDR3 nucleotides read TGTGCCAGCAGCTCGCAGACTAGCGGGGAGACCCAGTACTTC.

J is TRBJ1-2 and V is TRBV11-2, with D perhaps matching TRBD1 (5 bases). CDR1 and CDR2 (germline): SGHAT, FQNNGV. Trimming left V 2 bases short and J 0 bases short, with 19 bases between. The length of the CDR3 is 18 residues. In DNA form, the CDR3 reads TGTGCCAGCAGCTTATCCCCCCCCGGAGGGGACGCTAACTATGGCTACACCTTC. Protein product: CASSLSPPGGDANYGYTF.

This chain links TRBV5-4 with TRBJ1-2; the match to TRBD1 covers 9 bases. V lost 0 bases and J lost 7; bases outside the gene matches: 4. The germline V gene has CDR1 SGHNT and CDR2 YYREEE (reference sequence). The CDR3 loop spans 14 amino acids. CDR3 sequence (DNA): TGTGCCAGCAGCTTGGTGGGACAGGGTGGTGGCTACACCTTC. Translated: CASSLVGQGGGYTF.

The V gene is TRBV4-3, the J gene TRBJ2-3; 9 positions match TRBD1. CDR1 is LGHNA and CDR2 is YSLEER in the germline V gene. V dropped 0 bases and J dropped 1; count of bases not matched to a gene: 5. CDR3 length: 17 residues. The CDR3 protein is CASSQDPRDRGTDTQYF. The CDR3 region has the DNA TGCGCCAGCAGCCAAGATCCTCGGGACAGGGGCACAGATACGCAGTATTTT.

V and J are TRBV25-1 and TRBJ1-3; 9 bases fit TRBD1. The trim removed 5 bases at V and 8 bases at J, leaving 16 bases unmatched. This CDR3 spans 17 amino acids. The germline V gene encodes CDR1 MGHDK and CDR2 SYGVNS. Here the CDR3 DNA reads TGTGCCAGCAGTCCAGCCCCGGGACAGGGAGCTATGGACACCATATATTTT. It encodes CASSPAPGQGAMDTIYF.

The chain uses TRBV2 and TRBJ2-7, with 8 bases fitting TRBD2. Trimming at V came to 11 bases and at J to 1 base, leaving 4 bases not matched to a gene. Germline lookup yields CDR1 SNHLY and CDR2 FYNNEI. The CDR3 extends over 12 amino acids. For the CDR3, the DNA is TGTGCCTCTCGGGAGGGTTCCTACGAGCAGTACTTC. Translating it yields CASREGSYEQYF.

The V gene is TRBV18, the J gene TRBJ2-2, with TRBD2 identical over 7 bases. Per germline, CDR1 KGHSH and CDR2 LQKENI. With 3 bases clipped from V and 7 bases from J, the junction kept 14 bases outside the gene matches. This CDR3 is 17 amino acids long. The CDR3 sequence: CASSPLVASGDHGELFF. The CDR3 DNA reads as TGTGCCAGCTCACCCCTGGTGGCTAGCGGTGATCACGGGGAGCTGTTTTTT.

Points on this clone: Other DNA sequences in this sample translate to the same CDR3. This chain joins TRBV7-8 and TRBJ1-3, with a possible D match to TRBD1 (6 bases). In germline, CDR1 is SGHVS, CDR2 FQNEAQ. This CDR3 is built from 14 residues. Trimming removed 5 bases at V and 2 bases at J, with 10 bases between. The CDR3 DNA sequence: TGTGCCAGCAGCCAAGGGACAACTGGAAACACCATATATTTT. Encoded protein: CASSQGTTGNTIYF.

The chain combines TRBV6-1 with TRBJ1-6; TRBD1 matches at 7 bases. The germline gives CDR1 MNHNS, CDR2 SASEGT. The length of the CDR3 is 14 residues. V trimming: 2 bases; J trimming: 8 bases; junction bases outside the gene matches: 3. CDR3 DNA sequence: TGTGCCAGCAGTGAAATAGGGGGCGATTCACCCCTCCACTTT. It translates to CASSEIGGDSPLHF.

The chain uses TRBV18 and TRBJ1-1, with D perhaps TRBD1 (5 bases). CDR3 size: 12 residues. Germline loops: CDR1 KGHSH, CDR2 LQKENI. The V and J ends lost 8 bases and 7 bases respectively, with 14 bases between them. CDR3 sequence (DNA): TGTGCCAGCCAGGGCCTTGGGATTGAAGCTTTCTTT. It translates to CASQGLGIEAFF.

The chain uses TRBV6-5 and TRBJ2-6; the D gene is possibly TRBD1 (6 bases). The length of the CDR3 is 15 residues. The germline V gene has CDR1 MNHEY and CDR2 SVGAGI. V gave up 5 bases and J gave up 1 base, with 9 bases separating them. CDR3 region: CASSRQVSGANVLTF. CDR3 in DNA: TGTGCCAGCAGTAGACAGGTTTCTGGGGCCAACGTCCTGACTTTC.

The chain links TRBV18 to TRBJ2-3; 11 bases agree with TRBD2. Germline V gene sequence: CDR1 KGHSH, CDR2 LQKENI. There are 16 residues in the CDR3. J gave up 3 bases and V 3 bases, and 5 bases lay outside the gene matches. DNA of the CDR3: TGTGCCAGCTCACCTAAACTAGCGGGAGTGACAGATACGCAGTATTTT. Its protein is CASSPKLAGVTDTQYF.

This rearrangement joins TRBV4-2 to TRBJ2-1; TRBD2 matches 13 bases. Per the germline V gene, CDR1 is LGHNA and CDR2 is YNFKEQ. The CDR3 has 17 residues. J was trimmed by 8 bases and V by 2 bases; bases with no gene match: 9. As DNA, the CDR3 is TGTGCCAGCAGCCAACAATCAACTAGCGGGAGGGTTTATGAGCAGTTCTTC. Protein sequence: CASSQQSTSGRVYEQFF.

J is TRBJ1-1 and V is TRBV3-1 (or the pseudogene TRBV3-2), with D uncertain. The CDR3 extends over 14 amino acids. V was trimmed by 2 bases and J by 0 bases, leaving 7 bases between them. Germline V gene lookup returns CDR1 LGHDT and CDR2 YNNKEL (reference sequence). The CDR3 loop is CASSQLYMNTEAFF. In DNA form, the CDR3 reads TGTGCCAGCAGCCAATTGTACATGAACACTGAAGCTTTCTTT.